The 5 T cell receptor beta chains listed next were all sequenced from one sample in a study of blood T cell repertoires in COVID-19. Assay: immunoSEQ multiplex PCR; the TCRdb copy retains only in-frame clones and omits some. The table lists 70,000 to 75,000 clones, roughly 83% of them singletons. Sequenced: peripheral blood. All receptors come from a man between 65 and 85 years old with acute or convalescent COVID-19.

This chain connects TRBV5-1 to TRBJ1-3; TRBD1 is a possible D gene (5 bases). This CDR3 contains 15 residues. Germline V gene sequence: CDR1 SGHRS, CDR2 YFSETQ. V shed 2 bases and J shed 0 bases, with 9 bases lying between them. CDR3: CASSFSQGSGNTIYF. The CDR3 coding sequence is TGCGCCAGCAGCTTCTCGCAGGGCTCTGGAAACACCATATATTTT.

J is TRBJ1-1 and V is TRBV19, with a possible D match to TRBD1 (5 bases). This CDR3 is built from 13 residues. The V and J ends lost 6 bases and 2 bases respectively, with 10 bases between them. Per germline, CDR1 LNHDA and CDR2 SQIVND (reference sequence). Here the CDR3 reads CASSTRTNTEAFF. The CDR3 DNA reads as TGTGCCAGTAGCACGAGGACAAACACTGAAGCTTTCTTT. The full variable domain, with the rest looked up from reference TRBV19 and TRBJ1-1, is DGGITQSPKYLFRKEGQNVTLSCEQNLNHDAMYWYRQDPGQGLRLIYYSQIVNDFQKGDIAEGYSVSREKKESFPLTVTSAQKNPTAFYLCASSTRTNTEAFFGQGTRLTVV.

The gene calls are TRBV6-2 or TRBV6-3 and TRBJ2-3, with 8 bases aligning to TRBD2. Germline V gene sequence: CDR1 MNHEY, CDR2 SVGEGT. This CDR3 has 16 amino acids. V shed 2 bases and J 6 bases; nucleotides not matched to a gene: 10. The CDR3 loop reads CASSYAGGSFADTQYF. CDR3 nucleotides: TGTGCCAGCAGTTACGCGGGGGGTTCGTTTGCTGATACGCAGTATTTT.

The CDR3 reads CASMSGYNSPLHF. The CDR3 region has the DNA TGTGCCAGCATGTCAGGGTATAATTCACCCCTCCACTTT. The chain carries TRBV2 and TRBJ1-6, with D perhaps TRBD1 (5 bases). The germline V gene has CDR1 SNHLY and CDR2 FYNNEI. V was shortened by 7 bases and J by 4 bases, with 8 bases between the two germline ends. The CDR3 extends over 13 amino acids.

J is TRBJ1-5 and V is TRBV6-5; D perhaps matches TRBD1 (6 bases). V was cut by 0 bases and J by 2 bases, with 8 bases left in between. The V gene's germline CDR1 is MNHEY and CDR2 SVGAGI. CDR3 size: 15 residues. CDR3 DNA sequence: TGTGCCAGCAGTTACTCGAGACAGGGCAATCAGCCCCAGCATTTT. Translation gives CASSYSRQGNQPQHF.